Listed below are T cell receptor beta chains from one sample, sequenced in a study of siplizumab effects on memory and regulatory T cells. TCRdb's table, derived via immunoSEQ multiplex PCR, lists solely in-frame clones and lacks some. The repertoire holds approximately 58,000 clones, with approximately 95% as singletons. Sequenced sample: CD8+ T cells sorted from blood. The source is a human donor in good health. CDR3s include the opening cysteine and the closing phenylalanine or tryptophan. D genes are given only for firm matches. Clone size is shown for a subset of rows, as once, few, many or a class of expanded clone.

j_gene,v_gene,d_gene,abundance,CDR3nt,CDR3aa
TRBJ1-3,TRBV9,.,.,TGTGCCAGCAGCGTAGGCGGCGTCTCTGGAAACACCATATATTTT,CASSVGGVSGNTIYF
TRBJ2-3,TRBV7-2,TRBD2,.,TGTGCCAGCAGCTTTCTAGCGGGGTCTAGCACAGATACGCAGTATTTT,CASSFLAGSSTDTQYF
TRBJ2-7,TRBV10-2,.,.,TGCGCCAGCAGTGAGGGTCATTCCTACGAGCAGTACTTC,CASSEGHSYEQYF
TRBJ2-3,TRBV5-1,.,.,TGCGCCAGCAGTCCTAGCGATACGCAGTATTTT,CASSPSDTQYF
TRBJ2-7,TRBV4-3,.,once,TGCGCCAGCAGCCAAGCTGTCAGGGGATTGACTGCCTACGAGCAGTACTTC,CASSQAVRGLTAYEQYF
TRBJ2-1,TRBV4-1,TRBD2,.,TGCGCCAGCAGCCAAGTGGCACTAGCGGAGGCGGATGAGCAGTTCTTC,CASSQVALAEADEQFF
TRBJ2-7,TRBV6-7,.,once,TGTGCCAGCAGTTACAATCTGGACTGGGATCGCGAGCAGTACTTC,CASSYNLDWDREQYF
TRBJ2-2,TRBV2,TRBD1,.,TGTGCCAGCACTGCCGGGACAGACAAACTCCACAGAACTACCGGGGAGCTGTTTTTT,CASTAGTDKLHRTTGELFF
TRBJ1-5,TRBV6-5,.,.,TGTGCCAGCAGTTACAGGTCCGGGGAGAGGCCCCAGCATTTT,CASSYRSGERPQHF
TRBJ2-7,TRBV7-3,.,once,TGTGCCAGCAGCTTAAGCCTCGAGAGCTCCTACGAGCAGTACTTC,CASSLSLESSYEQYF
TRBJ2-5,TRBV5-4,TRBD2,.,TGTGCCAGCAGCTGGACTAGCGGGAGGGGAGAGACCCAGTACTTC,CASSWTSGRGETQYF
TRBJ1-4,TRBV21-1,.,.,TGTGCCACTTTAGACCGAGACAGGGAGGCAAATGAAAAACTGTTTTTT,CATLDRDREANEKLFF
TRBJ2-7,TRBV4-2,.,.,TGTGCCAGCAGCCATGCGGGAAAACTCCACTTC,CASSHAGKLHF
TRBJ2-1,TRBV27,TRBD2,.,TGTGCCAGCAGTTTAATGGGCGGGAGCCATGAGCAGTTCTTC,CASSLMGGSHEQFF
TRBJ1-2,TRBV4-1,.,.,TGCGCCAGCAGCCAAGAAAAGGGACTTAATGGCTACACCTTC,CASSQEKGLNGYTF
TRBJ2-2,TRBV5-1,.,.,TGCGCCAGCAGCTTCCATATCGGCGGCACCGGGGAGCTGTTTTTT,CASSFHIGGTGELFF
TRBJ1-2,TRBV9,.,.,TGTGCCAGCAGCGTCTTGGGAATCTACACCTTC,CASSVLGIYTF
TRBJ1-1,TRBV11-2,.,.,TGTGCCAGCAGCCGACTCGGGGGGACTGAAGCTTTCTTT,CASSRLGGTEAFF
TRBJ1-1,TRBV6-6,.,.,TGTGCCAGCAGTTACGGATCCGGGATCACTGAAGCTTTCTTT,CASSYGSGITEAFF
TRBJ1-1,TRBV30,TRBD1,.,TGTGCCTGGAGGACAGGGAAAAACACTGAAGCTTTCTTT,CAWRTGKNTEAFF
TRBJ2-1,TRBV5-1,TRBD1,.,TGCGCCAGGGAGCTTGTATCCGGGACAGGGAGATACAATGAGCAGTTCTTC,CARELVSGTGRYNEQFF
TRBJ2-7,TRBV30,TRBD2,.,TGTGCCTCGGGGGGGCTAGCGGTCTACGAGCAGTACTTC,CASGGLAVYEQYF
TRBJ2-3,TRBV27,.,.,TGTGCCAGCAGTTTTGGGGGAACAGATACGCAGTATTTT,CASSFGGTDTQYF
TRBJ2-3,TRBV6-1,.,.,TGTGCCAGCAGTGAACCGACACTCACAGATACGCAGTATTTT,CASSEPTLTDTQYF
TRBJ1-1,TRBV5-5,.,.,TGTGCCAGCAGCTTGAACAGGAACACTGAAGCTTTCTTT,CASSLNRNTEAFF
TRBJ2-3,TRBV7-2,TRBD2,.,TGTGCCAGCAGCATCGGGACTAGCCTAAGCACAGATACGCAGTATTTT,CASSIGTSLSTDTQYF
TRBJ2-7,TRBV6-5,.,once,TGTGCCAGCAGTTACTCGATGCCCGGGTACGAGCAGTACTTC,CASSYSMPGYEQYF
TRBJ2-6,TRBV14,TRBD2,.,TGTGCCAGCAGCCAAACCGGGAGGTCTGGGGCCAACGTCCTGACTTTC,CASSQTGRSGANVLTF
TRBJ2-5,TRBV11-3,TRBD1,once,TGTGCCAGCAGACCGGGACAGGCCGACGTGGAGACCCAGTACTTC,CASRPGQADVETQYF
TRBJ2-1,TRBV15,TRBD1,once,TGTGCCACCTCCCCGACGGGACAGGGCTACAATGAGCAGTTCTTC,CATSPTGQGYNEQFF
TRBJ1-3,TRBV28,TRBD1,.,TGTGCCAGCAGTTTATTCCTACAGGGGAGAAACACCATATATTTT,CASSLFLQGRNTIYF
TRBJ1-2,TRBV4-1,.,.,TGCGCCAGCAGCCAAGAAAGGTTTAACTATGGCTACACCTTC,CASSQERFNYGYTF
TRBJ2-2,TRBV4-2,TRBD2,once,TGTGCCAGCAGCCAAGAAGGGCTAGCGGCGTACACCGGGGAGCTGTTTTTT,CASSQEGLAAYTGELFF
TRBJ2-3,TRBV27,.,.,TGTGCCAGCAGTGGAGTCGGGATGCGGCCAGATACGCAGTATTTT,CASSGVGMRPDTQYF
TRBJ1-2,TRBV7-9,.,.,TGTGCCAGCAGCTTAGGGGGGTTGTACTATGGCTACACCTTC,CASSLGGLYYGYTF
TRBJ1-2,TRBV5-4,.,.,TGTGCCAGCAGCTTGGATGGCAGGGCTGACTATGGCTACACCTTC,CASSLDGRADYGYTF
TRBJ1-3,TRBV19,.,.,TGTGCCAGTAGTACCGACCAGGGATTAGATAGAAACACCATATATTTT,CASSTDQGLDRNTIYF
TRBJ1-2,TRBV4-1,.,.,TGCGCCAGCAGCCAAGTAGCTGGGACTTTGATGAGGGGCTACACCTTC,CASSQVAGTLMRGYTF
TRBJ1-4,TRBV5-6,.,.,TGTGCCAGCAGCTTGTTTCAGGGGAATGAAAAACTGTTTTTT,CASSLFQGNEKLFF
TRBJ1-5,TRBV5-6,TRBD1,.,TGTGCCAGCAGCCCGGGACAGGGCACTCAGCCCCAGCATTTT,CASSPGQGTQPQHF
TRBJ2-1,TRBV28,.,.,TGTGCCAGCAGTCGACTGGGGCTCTACAATGAGCAGTTCTTC,CASSRLGLYNEQFF
TRBJ1-1,TRBV2,.,once,TGTGCCAGCAGTGAACATCGAGGGATAGGGAACACTGAAGCTTTCTTT,CASSEHRGIGNTEAFF
TRBJ2-6,TRBV2,.,.,TGTGCCAGCAGTGAAGTGGGGGGAGCTGGGGCCAACGTCCTGACTTTC,CASSEVGGAGANVLTF
TRBJ2-7,TRBV12-5,.,once,TGTGCTAGTGGACATAACCCTGGGGACGAGCAGTACTTC,CASGHNPGDEQYF
TRBJ2-5,TRBV28,TRBD1,.,TGTGCCAGCGGGACAGGGGGCAAAGAGACCCAGTACTTC,CASGTGGKETQYF
TRBJ1-4,TRBV6-1,.,.,TGTGCCAGCAGTAATACAGTTGCAACTAATGAAAAACTGTTTTTT,CASSNTVATNEKLFF
TRBJ1-5,TRBV7-9,TRBD1,.,TGTGCCAGCAGCTTAGGGTCTACAGGGGTAATCAATCAGCCCCAGCATTTT,CASSLGSTGVINQPQHF
TRBJ2-1,TRBV27,.,.,TGTGCCAGCAGTTTAGCTGTACACAATGGAGAGCAGTTCTTC,CASSLAVHNGEQFF
TRBJ1-1,TRBV7-9,.,.,TGTGCCAGCAGACTATTTACTGAAGCTTTCTTT,CASRLFTEAFF